The present T cell receptor (beta chain) was sequenced within a study of T cell clonality in common variable immunodeficiency. Study-level findings and limits: CVID subjects showed higher TCRbeta clonality than healthy controls. What drives increased CVID clonality needs T cell subpopulation sequencing. In common variable immunodeficiency, TCR beta chains reportedly carried fewer deletions and N-nucleotide insertions.

Germline V gene sequence: CDR1 SGHVS, CDR2 FNYEAQ. Trimming stripped 5 bases from V and 0 bases from J, with 12 bases between. The CDR3 runs to 15 residues. Using immunoSEQ multiplex PCR, the repertoire was profiled, and TCRdb retains in-frame clones only, with some absent. The sample includes some 25,000 clones, none of them occurring once. This clone was picked up a small number of times. Its antigen is currently unknown. Sequencing ends 3 residues short of the CDR3 end; the germline J gene provides the rest. Replacement immunoglobulin had been given to every CVID subject for at least one year. V and J are TRBV7-6 and TRBJ2-3; TRBD2 might be the D (6 bases). The TCR comes from a human donor with common variable immunodeficiency. The sample consisted of peripheral blood mononuclear cells. The part of the CDR3 DNA that was read is TGTGCCAGCAGCCAATGGGACTCAAGCACAGATACG. This translates into CASSQWDSSTDT. The CDR3 in its entirety is CASSQWDSSTDTQYF.